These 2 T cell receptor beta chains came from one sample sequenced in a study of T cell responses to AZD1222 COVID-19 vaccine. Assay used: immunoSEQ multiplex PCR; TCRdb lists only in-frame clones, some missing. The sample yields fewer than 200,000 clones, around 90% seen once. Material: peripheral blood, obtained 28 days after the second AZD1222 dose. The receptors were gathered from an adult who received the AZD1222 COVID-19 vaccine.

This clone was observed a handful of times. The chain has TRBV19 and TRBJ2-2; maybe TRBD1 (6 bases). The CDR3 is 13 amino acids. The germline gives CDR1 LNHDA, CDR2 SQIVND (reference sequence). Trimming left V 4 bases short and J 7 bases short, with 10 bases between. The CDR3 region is CASSTSQGGELFF. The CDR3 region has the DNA TGTGCCAGTAGTACCTCACAGGGCGGGGAGCTGTTTTTT.

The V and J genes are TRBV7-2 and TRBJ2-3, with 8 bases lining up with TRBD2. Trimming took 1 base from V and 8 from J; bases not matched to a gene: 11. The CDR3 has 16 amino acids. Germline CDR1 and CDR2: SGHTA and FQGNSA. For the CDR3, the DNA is TGTGCCAGCAGCTTAGATTTCGGGGGGGCACTAGGTACGCAGTATTTT. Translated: CASSLDFGGALGTQYF.